These 10 T cell receptor beta chains were sequenced from one sample in a study of early T cells in non-severe SARS-CoV-2 infection. TCRdb reprocessed the 5' RACE reads via MiXCR and lists one record per CDR3 protein. Of tens of thousands of distinct CDR3 sequences in the sample, about 5.5% are singletons; the top ten hold roughly 4.4%. This specimen was whole blood, taken at baseline. The source of these receptors is an adult who was a healthcare worker with PCR-confirmed SARS-CoV-2 infection or an uninfected control (not recorded which).

This clonotype was seen a few times. Just one base apart from a much larger clone, this may be a read error. The gene calls are TRBV12-3 or TRBV12-4 and TRBJ1-1; D might be TRBD1 (5 bases). This CDR3 region has 14 residues. In DNA, the CDR3 is TGTGCCAACAGTTTGCAGCTGGGGGTCACTGAAGCTTTCTTT. This encodes CANSLQLGVTEAFF.

This clonotype came up many times. The chain links TRBV20-1 to TRBJ1-1; D gene unclear. Germline loops: CDR1 DFQATT, CDR2 SNEGSKA (reference sequence). The ends were cut back, 3 bases at V and 1 base at J, with 12 bases in the middle. This CDR3 is 14 amino acids long. The CDR3 protein is CSASIRVRNTEAFF. The CDR3 DNA sequence: TGCAGTGCTAGTATAAGGGTTCGGAACACTGAAGCTTTCTTT.

This clonotype was detected ten times or more. The chain joins TRBV9 to TRBJ2-1; no definite D call. The germline V gene has CDR1 SGDLS and CDR2 YYNGEE. This CDR3 region has 16 residues. Trimming cost V 0 bases and J 10 bases, with 20 bases left between them. The CDR3 sequence: CASSVANGPPRVEQFF. CDR3 in DNA: TGTGCCAGCAGCGTAGCTAATGGACCACCAAGGGTGGAGCAGTTCTTC. Using reference TRBV9 and TRBJ2-1 for the parts outside the CDR3, the full variable domain is DSGVTQTPKHLITATGQRVTLRCSPRSGDLSVYWYQQSLDQGLQFLIQYYNGEERAKGNILERFSAQQFPDLHSELNLSSLELGDSALYFCASSVANGPPRVEQFFGPGTRLTVL.

This clonotype was counted at least ten times. The V call is TRBV29-1, the J call TRBJ1-1; no definite D call. Trimming took off 5 bases at V and 2 bases at J, with 6 bases between the two ends. This CDR3 has 11 residues. Germline CDR1 and CDR2: SQVTM and ANQGSEA. CDR3 region: CSVIHNTEAFF. The CDR3 region has the DNA TGCAGCGTTATCCATAACACTGAAGCTTTCTTT.

This clonotype was observed many times. The gene calls are TRBV2 and TRBJ2-1; D unresolved. The CDR3 sequence is 14 residues long. Germline V gene sequence: CDR1 SNHLY, CDR2 FYNNEI. Trimming removed 2 bases from V and 7 bases from J, with 12 bases in between. The CDR3 DNA follows: TGTGCCAGCAGTGAAATAGGAATATGGAATGAGCAGTTCTTC. This encodes CASSEIGIWNEQFF.

This clonotype occurred many times. The chain has TRBV5-1 and TRBJ2-3; no reliable D call. The CDR3 runs to 14 residues. Trimming pared 5 bases from V and 3 bases from J, leaving 13 bases between. Germline values: CDR1 SGHRS, CDR2 YFSETQ. CDR3 sequence (DNA): TGCGCCAGCAGATTACCTACTCAAACAGATACGCAGTATTTT. This sequence encodes CASRLPTQTDTQYF.

In this sample, this clonotype turned up many times. The chain links TRBV6-4 to TRBJ1-6; unclear D gene. Trimming removed 2 bases from V and 7 bases from J, with 6 bases in between. This CDR3 is built from 13 residues. CDR1 is MRHNA and CDR2 is SNTAGT in the germline V gene. This chain's CDR3 is CASSDRENSPLHF. DNA of the CDR3: TGTGCCAGCAGTGACAGGGAAAATTCACCCCTCCACTTT.

This clonotype was seen repeatedly, ten times or more. This chain connects TRBV4-3 to TRBJ2-1, with D possibly TRBD1 on 5 matching bases. From germline, CDR1 is LGHNA and CDR2 YSLEER. V gave up 1 base and J gave up 0 bases, with 13 bases separating them. The CDR3 covers 17 residues. The CDR3, as DNA: TGCGCCAGCAGCCAAGTCTTGGACACCTACTCCTACAATGAGCAGTTCTTC. Its translation is CASSQVLDTYSYNEQFF.

There are many counts of this clonotype. CDR3 coding DNA: TGTGCCAGCAGTACCGCGGGGGGGAATGAGCAGTTCTTC. This encodes CASSTAGGNEQFF. This rearrangement joins TRBV12-3 or TRBV12-4 to TRBJ2-1; 9 bases align to TRBD2. V shed 5 bases, J shed 7 bases, and the junction held 3 bases outside the gene matches. The CDR3 is 13 amino acids.

This clonotype was picked up many times. J is TRBJ2-3 and V is TRBV20-1; D may be TRBD2 (5 bases). V dropped 1 base and J dropped 6 bases, with 14 bases sitting between them. The CDR3 is 14 amino acids. The germline V gene has CDR1 DFQATT and CDR2 SNEGSKA (reference sequence). CDR3 protein: CSARGGLILDTQYF. The CDR3 DNA reads as TGCAGTGCTAGAGGAGGACTGATTTTGGATACGCAGTATTTT.